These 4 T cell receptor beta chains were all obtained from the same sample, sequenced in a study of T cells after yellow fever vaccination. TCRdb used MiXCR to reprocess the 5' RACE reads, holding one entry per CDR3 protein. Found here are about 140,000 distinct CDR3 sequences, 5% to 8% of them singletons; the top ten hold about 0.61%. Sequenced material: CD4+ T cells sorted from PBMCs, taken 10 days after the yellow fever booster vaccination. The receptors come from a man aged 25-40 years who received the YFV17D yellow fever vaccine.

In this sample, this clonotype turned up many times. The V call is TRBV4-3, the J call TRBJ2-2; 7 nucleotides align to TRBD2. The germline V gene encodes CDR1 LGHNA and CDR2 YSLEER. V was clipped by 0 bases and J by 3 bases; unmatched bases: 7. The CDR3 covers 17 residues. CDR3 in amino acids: CASSQELAGLHTGELFF. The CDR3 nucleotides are TGCGCCAGCAGCCAAGAATTGGCGGGACTACACACCGGGGAGCTGTTTTTT.

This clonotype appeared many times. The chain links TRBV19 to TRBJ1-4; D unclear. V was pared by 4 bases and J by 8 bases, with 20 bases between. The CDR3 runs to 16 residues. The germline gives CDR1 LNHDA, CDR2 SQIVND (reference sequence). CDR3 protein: CASSNQQRTLEEKLFF. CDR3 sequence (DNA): TGTGCCAGTAGTAACCAACAGCGGACGTTGGAGGAAAAACTGTTTTTT. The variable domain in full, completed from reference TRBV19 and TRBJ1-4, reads DGGITQSPKYLFRKEGQNVTLSCEQNLNHDAMYWYRQDPGQGLRLIYYSQIVNDFQKGDIAEGYSVSREKKESFPLTVTSAQKNPTAFYLCASSNQQRTLEEKLFFGSGTQLSVL.

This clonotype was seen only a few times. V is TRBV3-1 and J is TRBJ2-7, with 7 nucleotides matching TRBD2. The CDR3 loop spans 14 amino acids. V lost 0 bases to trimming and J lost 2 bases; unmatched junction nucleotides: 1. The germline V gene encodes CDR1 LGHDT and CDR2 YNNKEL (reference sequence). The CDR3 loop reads CASSQEGGAYEQYF. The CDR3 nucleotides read TGTGCCAGCAGCCAAGAGGGGGGGGCCTACGAGCAGTACTTC.

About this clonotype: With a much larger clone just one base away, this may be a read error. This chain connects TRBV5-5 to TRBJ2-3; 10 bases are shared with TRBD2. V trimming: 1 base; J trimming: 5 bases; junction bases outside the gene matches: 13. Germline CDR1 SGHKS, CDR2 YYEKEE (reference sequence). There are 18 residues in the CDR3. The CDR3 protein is CASSLLGSGRVGGDTQYF. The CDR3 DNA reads TGTGCCAGCAGCTTGCTAGGGAGCGGGAGGGTCGGGGGAGATACGCAGTATTTT.